This T cell receptor (beta chain) is from a study of STAT5B mutations in CD4+ large granular lymphocyte leukemia. Study-wide points: Patient CD4-sorted repertoires looked more clonal than healthy CD4+ repertoires, even without putative leukemic clones. Data were not HLA-matched across samples.

Sequencing was performed with immunoSEQ multiplex PCR; in TCRdb, only in-frame clones are kept and a portion is missing. In the table there are approximately 21,000 clones, roughly three quarters of which are singletons. To note about this clone: Its antigen is still unknown.

V gave up 4 bases and J gave up 9 bases; unmatched junction bases: 17. Germline V gene lookup returns CDR1 SGHAT and CDR2 FQNNGV. CDR3 length: 17 residues. This sequence originates from a human donor in good health. The sample taken for sequencing was CD4+ T cells from blood buffy coats. The chain recombines TRBV11-2 with TRBJ2-1; TRBD2 matches at 8 bases. CDR3 nucleotide sequence: TGTGCCAGCAGCTCCAACCTACCCGGGAGGGCCGGGATTGAGCAGTTCTTC. Protein: CASSSNLPGRAGIEQFF.